This TCR beta chain emerged from a study of PD-L1 blockade in urothelial cancer. Repertoires were generated with immunoSEQ multiplex PCR, while TCRdb's copy carries only in-frame clones and drops some. The table has some 110,000 clones, 85% to 90% seen once. The time point denotes: peripheral blood 6 weeks after treatment start. CDR1 and CDR2 from the germline V gene are SGHNT and YYREEE (reference sequence). CDR3 size: 14 residues. V shed 6 bases and J 12 bases; nucleotides not matched to a gene: 11. V gene TRBV5-4 combines with J gene TRBJ2-2; 10 bases are a match to TRBD1. This TCR came from a man aged 60 to 75 with urothelial cancer. Source: PBMCs, taken around atezolizumab (anti-PD-L1) treatment. CDR3 amino acids: CASTPKTGGAKLFF. CDR3 bases: TGTGCCAGCACCCCTAAGACAGGGGGCGCGAAGCTGTTTTTT.